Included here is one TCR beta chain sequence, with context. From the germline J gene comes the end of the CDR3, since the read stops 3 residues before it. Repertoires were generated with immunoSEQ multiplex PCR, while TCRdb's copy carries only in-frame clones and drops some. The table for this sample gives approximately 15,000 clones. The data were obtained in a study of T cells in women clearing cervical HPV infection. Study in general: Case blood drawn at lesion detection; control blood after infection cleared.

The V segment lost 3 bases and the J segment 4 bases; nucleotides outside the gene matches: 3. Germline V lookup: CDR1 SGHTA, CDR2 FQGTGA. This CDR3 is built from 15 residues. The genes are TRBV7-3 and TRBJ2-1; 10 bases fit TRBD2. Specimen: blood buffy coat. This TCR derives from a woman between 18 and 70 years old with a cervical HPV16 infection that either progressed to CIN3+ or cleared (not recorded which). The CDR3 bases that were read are TGTGCCAGCAGCTTGACTAGCGGGCTTTACAATGAG. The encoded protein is CASSLTSGLYNE. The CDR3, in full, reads CASSLTSGLYNEQFF.